The entry below describes one TCR beta chain. This sample stems from a study of blood T cell repertoires in COVID-19. Looking at the study overall: Samples taken during acute and convalescent COVID-19 were collected in the United States, Italy and Spain. T cells, B-cell-depleted T cells, or PBMCs supplied cDNA or gDNA.

The CDR3 is 20 amino acids. CDR1 and CDR2 from the germline V gene are SGHRS and YFSETQ. Unmatched junction bases numbered 14, after V lost 0 bases and J lost 0 bases. In the authors' workflow: Estimation of nucleated cell counts was performed using reference gene primer amplification. The protocol was immunoSEQ multiplex PCR, while the TCRdb copy is restricted to in-frame clones and leaves out a portion. V and J calls and clone size are given by that table; D and trimming were obtained from the DNA. The sample lists 220,000 or so clones; approximately 81% were seen once. This chain uses TRBV5-1 with TRBJ2-4, with TRBD2 matching 8 bases. This clonotype was sampled from a man aged 25 to 40 with active or convalescent COVID-19. Specimen: peripheral blood. The CDR3 region is CASSLGTPGTSYPAKNIQYF. As DNA, the CDR3 is TGCGCCAGCAGCTTGGGCACTCCCGGGACTAGTTACCCAGCCAAAAACATTCAGTACTTC.